The 26 T cell receptor beta chains reported below all come from one sample, sequenced in a study of blood T cell repertoires in COVID-19. Measured with immunoSEQ multiplex PCR; TCRdb has only the in-frame clones, and not every one. The sample includes fewer than 400,000 clones, about 90% seen only once; the top ten take 1.5% to 2%. Sequencing was carried out using PBMCs or T cells enriched from blood (not recorded which). These receptors originate from a woman aged 30 to 39 who had recovered from COVID-19.

The rearrangement joins TRBV10-3 to TRBJ2-1, with 7 nucleotides matching TRBD2. Germline loops: CDR1 ENHRY, CDR2 SYGVKD. With 3 bases clipped from V and 4 bases from J, the junction kept 12 bases outside the gene matches. The CDR3 has 17 residues. DNA for the CDR3: TGTGCCATCAGTGAACCGGGTGGGAGCGGGATATACAATGAGCAGTTCTTC. As protein: CAISEPGGSGIYNEQFF.

The rearrangement uses TRBV18 and TRBJ2-1, with TRBD1 matching over 9 bases. Germline lookup yields CDR1 KGHSH and CDR2 LQKENI. The V gene end was trimmed by 8 bases and the J gene end by 7 bases; junction bases not matched to a gene: 9. The CDR3 is 14 amino acids. The CDR3 reads CASRGQGSRNEQFF. CDR3 DNA: TGTGCCAGCCGCGGACAGGGGAGTAGGAATGAGCAGTTCTTC. Full variable domain (missing parts from reference TRBV18 and TRBJ2-1): NAGVMQNPRHLVRRRGQEARLRCSPMKGHSHVYWYRQLPEEGLKFMVYLQKENIIDESGMPKERFSAEFPKEGPSILRIQQVVRGDSAAYFCASRGQGSRNEQFFGPGTRLTVL.

In this sample, this clone turned up once. V gene TRBV7-3 combines with J gene TRBJ2-3; weak D call: TRBD1 (5 bases). Germline values: CDR1 SGHTA, CDR2 FQGTGA. Trimming stripped 5 bases from V and 8 bases from J, with 14 bases between. The CDR3 is 13 amino acids. CDR3 protein: CASSAGHSGTQYF. The DNA for the CDR3 is TGTGCCAGCAGCGCAGGGCATTCGGGTACGCAGTATTTT.

J is TRBJ1-1 and V is TRBV5-4; tentatively, D is TRBD1 (5 bases). The ends were cut back, 0 bases at V and 3 bases at J, with 15 bases in the middle. In germline, CDR1 is SGHNT, CDR2 YYREEE (reference sequence). This CDR3 region has 16 residues. The CDR3 loop reads CASSLVYRRGDTEAFF. CDR3 nucleotides: TGTGCCAGCAGCTTGGTATATCGGCGGGGGGACACTGAAGCTTTCTTT.

This clone was observed a single time. The rearrangement uses TRBV30 and TRBJ1-3; unclear D gene. CDR3 length equals 16 residues. Germline V gene lookup returns CDR1 GTSNPN and CDR2 SVGIG (reference sequence). V was cut by 2 bases and J by 0 bases, with 14 bases left in between. CDR3 nucleotide sequence: TGTGCCTGGAGTTTTGTCGGGTTCAGCTCTGGAAACACCATATATTTT. It translates to CAWSFVGFSSGNTIYF.

This chain connects TRBV9 to TRBJ2-4; 13 bases match TRBD2. The CDR3 spans 16 residues. The germline V gene encodes CDR1 SGDLS and CDR2 YYNGEE. The V gene end was trimmed by 4 bases and the J gene end by 8 bases; junction bases not matched to a gene: 9. The CDR3 DNA reads as TGTGCCAGCAGCACTAGCGGGAGGGCACCCGGCGACATTCAGTACTTC. Translated, it gives CASSTSGRAPGDIQYF.

The V call is TRBV19, the J call TRBJ1-6, with D maybe TRBD1 (5 bases). Germline CDR1 reads LNHDA; CDR2 reads SQIVND (reference sequence). The CDR3 loop spans 14 amino acids. V lost 11 bases and J lost 11, with 22 bases in between. The CDR3 coding sequence is TGTGCCCTCCATTGGTCCAGGGTTCCTCCACCCCTCCACTTT. Its translation: CALHWSRVPPPLHF.

The chain carries TRBV30 and TRBJ1-2; 11 bases are shared with TRBD1. CDR1 and CDR2 (germline): GTSNPN, SVGIG (reference sequence). The CDR3 is 15 residues long. Germline trimming cut 4 bases from V and 2 bases from J; bases unmatched to any gene: 6. Here the CDR3 reads CAWTFRTGGNYGYTF. The CDR3 coding sequence is TGTGCCTGGACCTTCCGGACAGGGGGCAACTATGGCTACACCTTC.

The V call is TRBV5-8, the J call TRBJ1-1, with a possible D match to TRBD1 (5 bases). The germline V gene encodes CDR1 SGHTS and CDR2 YDEGEE. Deletions cut 4 bases from V and 0 bases from J, with 13 bases between. The CDR3 covers 15 residues. CDR3 sequence reads: CASSPTDSLNTEAFF. Here the CDR3 DNA reads TGTGCCAGCAGCCCTACAGACAGTTTGAACACTGAAGCTTTCTTT.

Here the CDR3 DNA reads TGTGCCAGCAGCTTTGAGGGGGCTAGTGAAGCTTTCTTT. Translated: CASSFEGASEAFF. This sequence joins TRBV7-3 and TRBJ1-1, with TRBD1 matching over 7 bases. The CDR3 sequence is 13 residues long. CDR1 SGHTA and CDR2 FQGTGA come from the germline V gene. V lost 3 bases to trimming and J lost 7 bases; unmatched junction nucleotides: 5.

This chain uses TRBV18 with TRBJ2-7; a weak D match, TRBD1 (5 bases). CDR1 is KGHSH and CDR2 is LQKENI in the germline V gene. The CDR3 has 14 amino acids. V lost 4 bases and J 2 bases, leaving 12 bases between the germline ends. The CDR3: CASSLLDSTYEQYF. The CDR3 nucleotides are TGTGCCAGCTCACTCCTTGACAGCACCTACGAGCAGTACTTC.

This clone appeared a single time. The gene calls are TRBV3-1 (or the pseudogene TRBV3-2) and TRBJ2-2; D gene ambiguous. This CDR3 region has 13 residues. The V end was cut by 1 base, the J end by 5 bases, with 5 bases between. In germline, CDR1 is LGHDT, CDR2 YNNKEL (reference sequence). The CDR3 spells CASSQGLTGELFF. The CDR3 bases are TGTGCCAGCAGCCAAGGACTTACCGGGGAGCTGTTTTTT.

V usage is TRBV9 and J usage is TRBJ1-3, with no clear D. Trimming removed 1 base at V and 2 bases at J, with 13 bases between. The CDR3 extends over 16 amino acids. Germline CDR1 reads SGDLS; CDR2 reads YYNGEE. CDR3 sequence: CASSVSLGGAGNTIYF. As DNA, the CDR3 is TGTGCCAGCAGCGTAAGTCTGGGAGGAGCTGGAAACACCATATATTTT.

Of note for this clone: The sample has other DNA sequences that encode this CDR3 too. The chain carries TRBV3-1 (or the pseudogene TRBV3-2) and TRBJ2-1; D is perhaps TRBD2 (6 bases). Germline values: CDR1 LGHDT, CDR2 YNNKEL (reference sequence). CDR3 length: 15 residues. Trimming cost V 1 base and J 7 bases, with 14 bases left between them. The CDR3 region has the DNA TGTGCCAGCAGCCAAGGGAGCGGGCCTCGGAATGAGCAGTTCTTC. Encoded protein: CASSQGSGPRNEQFF.

The chain employs TRBV29-1 and TRBJ1-4, with D possibly being TRBD1 (5 bases). Germline V gives CDR1 SQVTM, CDR2 ANQGSEA. Trimming removed 4 bases from V and 0 bases from J, with 12 bases in between. This CDR3 is built from 15 residues. CDR3 in DNA: TGCAGCGTTGCTAGGGGAACTACAACTAATGAAAAACTGTTTTTT. Translation: CSVARGTTTNEKLFF.

The chain has TRBV7-2 and TRBJ2-5; a weak D match, TRBD2 (6 bases). The CDR3 runs to 13 residues. Per germline, CDR1 SGHTA and CDR2 FQGNSA. Trimming took 5 bases from V and 9 from J, leaving 16 bases between them. In nucleotides, the CDR3 is TGTGCCAGCAGCATAATAGCGGCTAGGGCCCAGTACTTC. Translated, it gives CASSIIAARAQYF.

This chain uses TRBV6-5 with TRBJ1-2, with TRBD1 identical over 7 bases. The CDR3 spans 13 residues. V was pared by 6 bases and J by 3 bases, with 4 bases of the junction left unmatched. Germline CDR1 and CDR2: MNHEY and SVGAGI. CDR3 DNA sequence: TGTGCCAGCAGGTACAGGGGCCACTATGGCTACACCTTC. Translating it yields CASRYRGHYGYTF.

This clone has a handful of counts. The chain has TRBV19 and TRBJ1-2; 9 bases are shared with TRBD1. V gave up 8 bases and J gave up 4 bases; unmatched junction bases: 11. The germline CDR1 and CDR2 sequences are LNHDA and SQIVND (reference sequence). CDR3 size: 15 residues. CDR3 coding DNA: TGTGCCAGTCGCTACAGGGGGCGAGGGAGCTATGGCTACACCTTC. It translates to CASRYRGRGSYGYTF.

The chain carries TRBV19 and TRBJ1-4; 7 nucleotides align to TRBD1. Germline lookup yields CDR1 LNHDA and CDR2 SQIVND (reference sequence). J gave up 2 bases and V 5 bases, and 2 bases lay outside the gene matches. The CDR3 length is 14 residues. CDR3 DNA: TGTGCCAGTAGTGTGACAGGGACTAATGAAAAACTGTTTTTT. It yields the protein CASSVTGTNEKLFF.

The chain links TRBV7-9 to TRBJ1-2; no definite D call. The germline V gene has CDR1 SEHNR and CDR2 FQNEAQ (reference sequence). Trimming left V 1 base short and J 2 bases short, with 14 bases between. The CDR3 sequence is 16 residues long. CDR3 bases: TGTGCCAGCAGCTTAGTTGCAGGCCCCGTGAACTATGGCTACACCTTC. Its translation is CASSLVAGPVNYGYTF. Full variable domain (remainder filled in from reference TRBV7-9 and TRBJ1-2): DTGVSQNPRHKITKRGQNVTFRCDPISEHNRLYWYRQTLGQGPEFLTYFQNEAQLEKSRLLSDRFSAERPKGSFSTLEIQRTEQGDSAMYLCASSLVAGPVNYGYTFGSGTRLTVV.

The chain joins TRBV4-1 to TRBJ1-5, with a weak D call TRBD1 (5 bases). The CDR3 extends over 17 amino acids. With 0 bases removed from V and 0 bases from J, the gap between germline ends came to 12 bases. Germline V gives CDR1 MGHRA, CDR2 YSYEKL. CDR3 nucleotide sequence: TGCGCCAGCAGCCAAGATGGGGGACTGAGTAGCAATCAGCCCCAGCATTTT. Its translation is CASSQDGGLSSNQPQHF.

V usage is TRBV19 and J usage is TRBJ1-1; D may be TRBD1 (5 bases). The germline V and J ends were trimmed by 7 bases and 1 base, with 13 bases remaining between them. The CDR3 loop spans 14 amino acids. The germline gives CDR1 LNHDA, CDR2 SQIVND (reference sequence). This CDR3 reads CASTVLGGNTEAFF. The CDR3 coding sequence is TGTGCCAGTACCGTCCTCGGGGGGAACACTGAAGCTTTCTTT.

The chain links TRBV5-6 to TRBJ1-1, with 9 bases that match TRBD1. The CDR3 consists of 14 residues. After removal of 0 bases from V and 5 bases from J, the junction contained 2 bases not matched to a gene. Germline V gives CDR1 SGHDT, CDR2 YYEEEE. The DNA for the CDR3 is TGTGCCAGCAGCTTGGGGACAGGGGTTACTGAAGCTTTCTTT. This codes for CASSLGTGVTEAFF.

In its sample, this clone was seen once. The chain uses TRBV5-8 and TRBJ1-5, with 7 bases that match TRBD1. V dropped 7 bases and J dropped 9; count of bases not matched to a gene: 13. This CDR3 contains 14 residues. Germline CDR1 and CDR2: SGHTS and YDEGEE. This CDR3 reads CASRLPGGVLPQHF. The CDR3 region has the DNA TGTGCCAGCCGACTCCCAGGGGGTGTCCTGCCCCAGCATTTT.

CDR3 region: CSVDSVMRTGGRIHTEAFF. The CDR3, as DNA: TGCAGCGTTGATAGCGTAATGAGGACAGGGGGCCGAATCCACACTGAAGCTTTCTTT. V usage is TRBV29-1 and J usage is TRBJ1-1; 11 bases agree with TRBD1. CDR1 is SQVTM and CDR2 is ANQGSEA in the germline V gene. J gave up 3 bases and V 3 bases, and 18 bases lay outside the gene matches. This CDR3 spans 19 amino acids.

This chain uses TRBV12-2 with TRBJ1-2. TRBV12-2 is classified as a pseudogene. CDR3 size: 11 residues. As DNA, the CDR3 is TGTGCAAGTCGCCATGAGGAAGGCTACACCTTC. Residues: CASRHEEGYTF.